This TCR beta chain was obtained from a study of T cell responses to AZD1222 COVID-19 vaccine. Concerning this clone: The antigen is undetermined.

Study-level points and caveats: Unmutated variant regions are reportedly targeted by nearly half of spike-specific TCRs.

The V gene end was trimmed by 3 bases and the J gene end by 4 bases; junction bases not matched to a gene: 4. The germline gives CDR1 LNHDA, CDR2 SQIVND (reference sequence). CDR3 size: 14 residues. Produced via immunoSEQ multiplex PCR; TCRdb's table is partial and in-frame only. The sample has 55,000 to 70,000 clones, almost 90% seen once. The source is an adult in good health. The specimen comprised peripheral blood, sampled on day 0 of AZD1222 vaccination. The gene calls are TRBV19 and TRBJ1-2, with 8 nucleotides matching TRBD1. The CDR3 coding sequence is TGTGCCAGTAGTATCGACAGGGGAACCTATGGCTACACCTTC. This codes for CASSIDRGTYGYTF.